This T cell receptor (beta chain) stems from a study of breast tumors, draining lymph nodes, adjacent tissues (dated by TCRdb to the mid-2010s). In the study overall: The study compared TCR beta repertoires across tumor, adjacent nontumor tissue and axillary lymph nodes from breast cancer patients. The study was designed to assess the relationships and possible T-cell exchange between tumor, surrounding tissue and draining lymph node repertoires in human breast cancer.

This clonotype was picked up many times. There is no known antigen for this receptor. Base qualities are not recorded, but no much larger clone differs from it by a single base. The study at large found these results: Tumor and nontumor tissue repertoires were found to be significantly more similar in luminal-like than in basal-like breast cancer. Tumors showed preferential V and J gene usage, and their T-cell repertoire diversity fell below that of lymph nodes yet above that of nontumor tissue. The conclusion that tumor T cells originate in lymph nodes was framed as consistent with a hypothesis rather than directly demonstrated. The data were considered consistent with most tumor T cells being derived from the lymph node and subsequently expanding within tumor tissue.

Sequenced using an Illumina HiSeq 2000. Multiplex PCR amplification was used to generate the TCR beta chain libraries. The amplified TCR beta chain products were analyzed by high-throughput sequencing. TCRdb reprocessed the public reads (quality trimming at Q25 with fastp, clone calling with MiXCR) and kept in-frame beta chains. Rows merge per CDR3 protein into single entries with the most common DNA and genes. Within this sample are about 35,000 distinct CDR3 sequences, with 36% of them counted one time only. The top ten hold 9.5% to 13% of the sample. The receptor's source is a female donor with breast cancer. Some clones in this sample may be carry-over from other donors' samples. The material sequenced was breast tumor tissue.

The bases read TGCAGTGCTAGACAGGGGGGGGACTATGGCTACACCTTC. Translated, this is CSARQGGDYGYTF. The V and J segments used are TRBV20-1 and TRBJ1-2, and TRBD1 aligns with 7 junction nucleotides. V trim: 2 bases; J trim: 3 bases; unmatched bases: 3. The CDR3 covers 13 residues, taking in both the cysteine and the phenylalanine. Only the CDR3 part of the read is kept: 39 bases, read in frame from the first base. From a lookup of the germline V gene (reference sequence), CDR1 and CDR2 are DFQATT and SNEGSKA.